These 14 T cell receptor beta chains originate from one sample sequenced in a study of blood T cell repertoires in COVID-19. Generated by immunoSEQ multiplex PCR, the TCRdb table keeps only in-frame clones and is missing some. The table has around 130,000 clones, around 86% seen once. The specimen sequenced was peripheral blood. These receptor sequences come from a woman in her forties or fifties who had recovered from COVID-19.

CDR3 DNA sequence: TGTGCCAGCACCCTGACTAGCGGGGGCGAGCAGTACTTC. It translates to CASTLTSGGEQYF. The chain is built from TRBV12-3 or TRBV12-4 and TRBJ2-7; 12 nucleotides align to TRBD2. This CDR3 is 13 amino acids long. V was pared by 7 bases and J by 6 bases, with 4 bases of the junction left unmatched.

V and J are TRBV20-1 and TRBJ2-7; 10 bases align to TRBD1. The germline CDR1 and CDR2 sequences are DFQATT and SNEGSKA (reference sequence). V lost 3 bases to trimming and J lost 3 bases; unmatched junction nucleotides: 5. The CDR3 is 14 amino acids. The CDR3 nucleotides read TGCAGTGCTAGTCCGGGACAGGGGATCTACGAGCAGTACTTC. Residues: CSASPGQGIYEQYF.

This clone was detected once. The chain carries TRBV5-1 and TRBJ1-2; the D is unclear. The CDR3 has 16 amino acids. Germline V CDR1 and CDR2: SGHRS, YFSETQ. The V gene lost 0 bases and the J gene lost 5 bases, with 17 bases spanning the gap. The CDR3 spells CASSLARGAKFYGYTF. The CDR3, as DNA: TGCGCCAGCAGCTTGGCCCGGGGTGCAAAGTTTTATGGCTACACCTTC. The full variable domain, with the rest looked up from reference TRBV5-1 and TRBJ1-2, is KAGVTQTPRYLIKTRGQQVTLSCSPISGHRSVSWYQQTPGQGLQFLFEYFSETQRNKGNFPGRFSGRQFSNSRSEMNVSTLELGDSALYLCASSLARGAKFYGYTFGSGTRLTVV.

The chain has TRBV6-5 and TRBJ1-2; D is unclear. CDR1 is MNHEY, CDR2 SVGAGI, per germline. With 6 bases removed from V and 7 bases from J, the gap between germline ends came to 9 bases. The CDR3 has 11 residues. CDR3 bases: TGTGCCAGCAGGGAGGGCCCTGGCTACACCTTC. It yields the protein CASREGPGYTF.

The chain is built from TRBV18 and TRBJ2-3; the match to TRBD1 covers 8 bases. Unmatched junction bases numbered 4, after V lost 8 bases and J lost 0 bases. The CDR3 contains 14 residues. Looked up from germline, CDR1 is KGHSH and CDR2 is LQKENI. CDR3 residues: CASLGQASTDTQYF. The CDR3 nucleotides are TGTGCCAGCCTGGGACAGGCTAGCACAGATACGCAGTATTTT.

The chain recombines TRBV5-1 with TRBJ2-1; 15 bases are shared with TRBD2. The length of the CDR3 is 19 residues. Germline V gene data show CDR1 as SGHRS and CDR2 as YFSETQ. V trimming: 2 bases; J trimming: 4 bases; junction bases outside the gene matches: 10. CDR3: CASSFTGTSGGRFYNEQFF. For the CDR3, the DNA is TGCGCCAGCAGCTTTACCGGGACTAGCGGGGGGAGGTTTTACAATGAGCAGTTCTTC.

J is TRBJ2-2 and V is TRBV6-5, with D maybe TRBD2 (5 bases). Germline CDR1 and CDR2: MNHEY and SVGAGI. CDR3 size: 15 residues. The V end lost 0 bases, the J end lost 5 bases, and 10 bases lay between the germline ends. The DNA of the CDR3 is TGTGCCAGCAGTTACTCGAATCGGGGTACCGGGGAGCTGTTTTTT. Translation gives CASSYSNRGTGELFF.

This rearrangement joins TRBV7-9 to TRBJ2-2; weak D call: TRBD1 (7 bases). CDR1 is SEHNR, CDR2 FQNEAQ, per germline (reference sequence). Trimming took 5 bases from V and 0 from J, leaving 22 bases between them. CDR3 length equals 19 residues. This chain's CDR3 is CASSRYAGTAPTNTGELFF. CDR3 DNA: TGTGCCAGCAGCCGATATGCGGGGACAGCTCCTACGAACACCGGGGAGCTGTTTTTT.

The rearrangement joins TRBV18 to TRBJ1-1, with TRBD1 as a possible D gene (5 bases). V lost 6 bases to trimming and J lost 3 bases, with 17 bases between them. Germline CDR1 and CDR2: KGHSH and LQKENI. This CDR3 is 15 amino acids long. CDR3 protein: CASSQGGQGYTEAFF. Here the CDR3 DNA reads TGTGCCAGCTCTCAGGGAGGTCAAGGGTACACTGAAGCTTTCTTT.

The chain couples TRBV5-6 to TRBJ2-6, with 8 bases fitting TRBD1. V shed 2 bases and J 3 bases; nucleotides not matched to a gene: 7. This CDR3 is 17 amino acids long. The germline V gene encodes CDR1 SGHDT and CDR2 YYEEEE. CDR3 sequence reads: CASSFEQGALGANVLTF. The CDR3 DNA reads TGTGCCAGCAGCTTCGAGCAGGGGGCACTTGGGGCCAACGTCCTGACTTTC.

The CDR3 here is CASSPGLEKLFF. The CDR3, as DNA: TGTGCCAGCAGCCCTGGACTCGAAAAACTGTTTTTT. The chain carries TRBV7-8 and TRBJ1-4; D call uncertain. V was trimmed by 5 bases and J by 8 bases, leaving 9 bases between them. Germline values: CDR1 SGHVS, CDR2 FQNEAQ. This CDR3 spans 12 amino acids.

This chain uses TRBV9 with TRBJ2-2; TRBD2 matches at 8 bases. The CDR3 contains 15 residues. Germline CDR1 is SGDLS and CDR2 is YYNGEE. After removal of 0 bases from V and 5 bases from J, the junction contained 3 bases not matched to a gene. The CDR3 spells CASSVDSGKTGELFF. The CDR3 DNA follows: TGTGCCAGCAGCGTAGATAGCGGGAAAACCGGGGAGCTGTTTTTT.

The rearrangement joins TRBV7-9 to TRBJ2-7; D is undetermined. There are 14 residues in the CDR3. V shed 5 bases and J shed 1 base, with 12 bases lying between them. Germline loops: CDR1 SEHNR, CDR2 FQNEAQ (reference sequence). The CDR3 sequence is CASSPTARSYEQYF. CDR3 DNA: TGTGCCAGCAGCCCGACCGCCAGGTCCTACGAGCAGTACTTC. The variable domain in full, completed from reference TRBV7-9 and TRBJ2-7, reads DTGVSQNPRHKITKRGQNVTFRCDPISEHNRLYWYRQTLGQGPEFLTYFQNEAQLEKSRLLSDRFSAERPKGSFSTLEIQRTEQGDSAMYLCASSPTARSYEQYFGPGTRLTVT.

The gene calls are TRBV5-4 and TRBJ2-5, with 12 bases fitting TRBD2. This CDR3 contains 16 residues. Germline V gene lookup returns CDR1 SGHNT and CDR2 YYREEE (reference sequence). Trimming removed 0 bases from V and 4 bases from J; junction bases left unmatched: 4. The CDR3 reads CASSLDPSGRGETQYF. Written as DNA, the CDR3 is TGTGCCAGCAGCTTGGATCCTAGCGGGAGGGGAGAGACCCAGTACTTC.